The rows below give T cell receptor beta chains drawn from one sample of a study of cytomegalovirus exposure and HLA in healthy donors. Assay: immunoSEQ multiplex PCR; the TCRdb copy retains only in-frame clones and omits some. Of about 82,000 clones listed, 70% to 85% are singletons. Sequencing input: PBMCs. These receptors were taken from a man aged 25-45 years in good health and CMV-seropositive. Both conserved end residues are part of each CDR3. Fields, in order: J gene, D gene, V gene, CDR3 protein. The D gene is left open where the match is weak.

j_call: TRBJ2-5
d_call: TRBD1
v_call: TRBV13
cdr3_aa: CASGQGETQYF

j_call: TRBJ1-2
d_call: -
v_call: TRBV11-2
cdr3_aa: CASSLGRDGYTF

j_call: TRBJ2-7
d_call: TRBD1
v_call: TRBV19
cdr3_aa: CASSPWTGDHFSYEQYF

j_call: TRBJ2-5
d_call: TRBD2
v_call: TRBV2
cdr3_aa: CASSGLAGARGETQYF

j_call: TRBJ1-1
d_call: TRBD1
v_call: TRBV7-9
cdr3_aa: CASSASTGLNTEAFF

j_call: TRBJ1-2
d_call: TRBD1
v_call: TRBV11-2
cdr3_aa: CASSFQDRVKGYTF

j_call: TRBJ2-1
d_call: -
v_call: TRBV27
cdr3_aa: CASSTLGVSSYNEQFF

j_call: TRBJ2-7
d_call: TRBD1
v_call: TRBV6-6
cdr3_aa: CASSTAGTGIYEQYF

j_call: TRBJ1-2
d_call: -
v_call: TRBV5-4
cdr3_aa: CASSPGYGQQYGYTF

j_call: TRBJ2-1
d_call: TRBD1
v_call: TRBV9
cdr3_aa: CASSVPDRGEDNEQFF

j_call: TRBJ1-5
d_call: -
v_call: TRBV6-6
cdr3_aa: CASTHGGQPQHF

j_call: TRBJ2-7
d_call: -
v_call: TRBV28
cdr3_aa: CASRLAGAFSYEQYF

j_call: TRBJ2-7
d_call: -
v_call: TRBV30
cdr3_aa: CAWSSYFYEQYF

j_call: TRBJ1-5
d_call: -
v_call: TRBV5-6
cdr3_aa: CASSLMEFSNQPQNF

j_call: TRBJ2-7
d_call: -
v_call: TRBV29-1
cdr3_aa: CSVGGSEQYF

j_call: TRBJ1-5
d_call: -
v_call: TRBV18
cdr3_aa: CASSPGAENQPQHF

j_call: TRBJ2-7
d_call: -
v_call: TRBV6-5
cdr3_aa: CASSRTGREQYF

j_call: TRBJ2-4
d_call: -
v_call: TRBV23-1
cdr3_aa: CASSQCRQGPGSLAKNIQYF

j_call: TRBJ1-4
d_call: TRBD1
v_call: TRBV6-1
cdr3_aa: CASSERGDRSNEKLFF

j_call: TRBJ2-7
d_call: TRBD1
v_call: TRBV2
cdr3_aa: CASKDRSSYEQYF

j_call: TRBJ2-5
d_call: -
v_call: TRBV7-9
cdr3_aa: CASSSGTVHQETQYF

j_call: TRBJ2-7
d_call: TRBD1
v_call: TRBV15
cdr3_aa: CATSRAFDRDYEQYF

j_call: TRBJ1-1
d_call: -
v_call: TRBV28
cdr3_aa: CASSLGPPGTEAFF

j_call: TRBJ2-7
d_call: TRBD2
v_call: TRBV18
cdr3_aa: CASSPGTSANEQYF

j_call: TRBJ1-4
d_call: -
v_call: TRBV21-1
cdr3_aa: CASSKGGQGGLGMDEKLFF

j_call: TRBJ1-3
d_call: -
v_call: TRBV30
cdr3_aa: CAWIRAGERNTIYF

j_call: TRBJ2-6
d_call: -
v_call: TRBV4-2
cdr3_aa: CASSQVGHSGANVLTF

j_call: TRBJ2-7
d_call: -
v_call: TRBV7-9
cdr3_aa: CASSLGGGLDEQYF

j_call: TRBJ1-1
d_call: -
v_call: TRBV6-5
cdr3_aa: CASSDQGSTEAFF

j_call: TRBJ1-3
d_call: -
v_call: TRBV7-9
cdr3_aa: CASSPDISPGNTIYF

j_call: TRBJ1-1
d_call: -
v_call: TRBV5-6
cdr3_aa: CASSKTGHKNTEAFF

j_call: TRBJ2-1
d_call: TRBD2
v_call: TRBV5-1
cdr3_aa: CASSYLAGTTNEQFF